The present T cell receptor beta chain was sequenced within a study of T cell responses to AZD1222 COVID-19 vaccine (dated by TCRdb to the early 2020s). In terms of the full investigation: AZD1222 recipients whose second dose came at about 4 weeks and those whose second dose came at about 12 weeks were combined into one group, since spike-specific TCR depth and breadth did not differ between the two schedules. A total of approximately 250 trial participants underwent TCR sequencing, of whom nearly 210 had received two doses of AZD1222 and 26 had received two doses of the MenACWY control vaccine. Trial participants were enrolled by age into subgroups of 18-55, 56-69 and 70-plus years, and 148, 28 and 57 TCR-sequenced participants, respectively, were included in these subgroups.

The CDR3 regions of human TCRbeta chains were analyzed by immunosequencing. The original methods were these. TCRs in the repertoires were compared against a reference library of SARS-CoV-2-specific TCRs that had been generated with the MIRA antigen-specificity platform. Breadth meant the fraction of unique TCRs that were SARS-CoV-2-associated, whereas depth meant the fraction of total T cells that were SARS-CoV-2-associated. Using the MIRA data, each spike-specific TCR was assigned both to the spike region to which the TCR was reactive and to a CD4 or CD8 class. Log10-transformed breadth and depth values were compared by one-way ANOVA with Sidak's multiple comparisons tests. TCRdb's version of the immuneACCESS table is confined to in-frame rearrangements and falls short of the full clone set. An unresolved V gene accounts for under half of the shortfall where checked; the remainder is of unknown origin. For V, J and clone size, that table is used; D and trimming come from the DNA. This sample is represented by 150,000 or so clones; 89% of them were singletons. The top ten constitute 5.5% to 7% of the sample.

Overall results and qualifications from the work: The vaccine-associated CD4 TCRs covered the entire spike protein, and the dominant responses fell in regions 160-218 and 743-854. Because no day 14 peak-response samples were available, repertoires were characterized only after the peak T cell response. After two AZD1222 doses, both the breadth and the depth of spike-specific TCRs were significantly higher than at day 0 and than in MenACWY recipients. The 56-69-year group was small, and its depth increase did not reach significance, likely because of low power. Reportedly, almost half of the unique spike-specific TCRs recognized epitopes lying outside the regions that are mutated in the B.1.351 and B.1.1.7 variants. Most participants were white British and females outnumbered males, and the authors suggested that clonal diversity may have been underestimated. Conclusions about previously exposed vaccinees are limited because only a handful of AZD1222 recipients were SARS-CoV-2 seropositive at baseline.

The sample's time point label, decoded: baseline before first vaccination. Vaccinee samples came from UK trials COV001 and COV002, including a single-blind randomized controlled phase 2/3 trial of AZD1222 (ChAdOx1 nCoV-19) in healthy adults. For TCRbeta chain sequencing, PBMC samples were collected from trial participants at day 0 and at day 28 after the second dose. In the case of this clone: The clone's antigen remains unknown. No base qualities exist here, and no much larger clone lies one base off it.

For CDR1 and CDR2, the germline V gene lists SGHAT and FQNNGV. V gives up 8 bases and J gives up 5 bases, and the segment between their germline ends measures 15 bases. CDR3 length: 14 amino acids, cysteine to phenylalanine. Left in the record is the CDR3 DNA by itself, 42 bases read in frame from the first base. The sequence was obtained from an adult in good health. The source was peripheral blood, collected on day 0 of AZD1222 vaccination. The V and J segments used are TRBV11-2 and TRBJ1-4; the D gene is perhaps TRBD1, from 6 matching bases. The CDR3 protein sequence reads: CASGRSRGNEKLFF. The nucleotides are TGTGCCAGCGGGCGGTCGAGGGGGAATGAAAAACTGTTTTTT.